This entry lists 7 T cell receptor beta chains sequenced from one sample in a study of T-cell memory formation after mild COVID-19. TCRdb used MiXCR to reprocess the 5' RACE reads, holding one entry per CDR3 protein. The sample records about 82,000 distinct CDR3 sequences, around 13% being singletons. The sample was PBMCs or a T cell subset sorted from them (not recorded which). Receptors were obtained from an adult woman who had mild COVID-19 (a few samples of this study predate the infection). Cell type and time point are not known.

The chain links TRBV7-8 to TRBJ2-5, with TRBD1 matching 9 bases. V lost 5 bases and J lost 5; bases outside the gene matches: 9. Germline CDR1 is SGHVS and CDR2 is FQNEAQ. The CDR3 contains 15 residues. The CDR3 DNA follows: TGTGCCAGCAGCACACCTGGACAGGGGATCGAGACCCAGTACTTC. Its translation: CASSTPGQGIETQYF. Together with reference TRBV7-8 and TRBJ2-5, the CDR3 gives the full variable domain: GAGVSQSPRYKVAKRGQDVALRCDPISGHVSLFWYQQALGQGPEFLTYFQNEAQLDKSGLPSDRFFAERPEGSVSTLKIQRTQQEDSAVYLCASSTPGQGIETQYFGPGTRLLVL.

This chain connects TRBV20-1 to TRBJ2-1; D gene unclear. Trimming took off 3 bases at V and 9 bases at J, with 12 bases between the two ends. The CDR3 totals 12 residues. Per the germline V gene, CDR1 is DFQATT and CDR2 is SNEGSKA (reference sequence). DNA of the CDR3: TGCAGTGCTAGTGTCGGTGGTGCTGAGCAGTTCTTC. Amino acid sequence: CSASVGGAEQFF.

This clonotype has a handful of counts. This chain uses TRBV7-2 with TRBJ2-1, with D uncertain. The CDR3 runs 15 residues. The V end was cut by 1 base, the J end by 0 bases, with 7 bases between. Germline V gives CDR1 SGHTA, CDR2 FQGNSA. The DNA for the CDR3 is TGTGCCAGCAGCTTAGTACTCAGCTCCTACAATGAGCAGTTCTTC. Translating gives CASSLVLSSYNEQFF.

The sample holds a few counts of this clonotype. The CDR3 region has the DNA TGCGCCAGCAGCCAAGTAGCGGGAGGGAATGAGCAGTTCTTC. Translated: CASSQVAGGNEQFF. The V and J genes are TRBV4-3 and TRBJ2-1, with 11 bases lining up with TRBD2. Germline lookup yields CDR1 LGHNA and CDR2 YSLEER. The CDR3 is 14 amino acids. V shed 1 base and J 7 bases; nucleotides not matched to a gene: 0.

This chain uses TRBV19 with TRBJ2-4; D gene unclear. The CDR3 spans 14 residues. V lost 9 bases and J lost 2, with 14 bases in between. Germline lookup yields CDR1 LNHDA and CDR2 SQIVND (reference sequence). CDR3 nucleotide sequence: TGTGCCAGCGGGCCCATATCGACCAAAAACATTCAGTACTTC. It codes for CASGPISTKNIQYF.

V usage is TRBV7-8 and J usage is TRBJ2-7; 8 bases agree with TRBD2. From germline, CDR1 is SGHVS and CDR2 FQNEAQ. The CDR3 has 14 residues. With 3 bases clipped from V and 4 bases from J, the junction kept 5 bases outside the gene matches. The DNA of the CDR3 is TGTGCCAGCAGCTTTCCGGGAGGGCCATACGAGCAGTACTTC. Amino acids: CASSFPGGPYEQYF.

This clonotype was seen ten or more times. The chain couples TRBV5-1 to TRBJ2-5; D unresolved. The CDR3 consists of 14 residues. V gave up 2 bases and J gave up 0 bases, with 8 bases separating them. Germline V gives CDR1 SGHRS, CDR2 YFSETQ. CDR3 sequence reads: CASSLQRYQETQYF. CDR3 nucleotides: TGCGCCAGCAGCTTACAGCGATACCAAGAGACCCAGTACTTC.